Listed here are 17 T cell receptor beta chains from one sample, sequenced in a study of a mutant IDH1 vaccine in newly diagnosed glioma. Method: immunoSEQ multiplex PCR; TCRdb's copy keeps in-frame clones and lacks some. The sample yields tens of thousands of clones, approximately 80% seen once. Described time point: baseline, week 1 (first vaccination visit). Treatment indicated: pre-vaccination baseline after standard-of-care therapy. The sample here was PBMCs, taken from a glioma patient treated with radiotherapy, temozolomide or both. The receptors here all came from a man in his late teens or twenties with glioma.

This clone was seen a handful of times. V and J are TRBV2 and TRBJ2-7; TRBD1 agrees at 7 bases. The trim removed 4 bases at V and 0 bases at J, leaving 3 bases unmatched. The CDR3 contains 14 residues. Germline CDR1 is SNHLY and CDR2 is FYNNEI. The CDR3 region has the DNA TGTGCCAGCAGTGGACAGGGTCCCTCCTACGAGCAGTACTTC. This translates into CASSGQGPSYEQYF.

J is TRBJ1-1 and V is TRBV18; tentatively, D is TRBD1 (6 bases). Germline-derived CDR1 and CDR2 are KGHSH and LQKENI. This CDR3 region has 15 residues. Trimming took 2 bases from V and 0 from J, leaving 10 bases between them. The DNA for the CDR3 is TGTGCCAGCTCACCAGCAGGGGTGGTGAACACTGAAGCTTTCTTT. It yields the protein CASSPAGVVNTEAFF. Looking up the rest from reference TRBV18 and TRBJ1-1 gives the full variable domain: NAGVMQNPRHLVRRRGQEARLRCSPMKGHSHVYWYRQLPEEGLKFMVYLQKENIIDESGMPKERFSAEFPKEGPSILRIQQVVRGDSAAYFCASSPAGVVNTEAFFGQGTRLTVV.

The chain couples TRBV7-9 to TRBJ1-5, with TRBD1 matching over 11 bases. The germline CDR1 and CDR2 sequences are SEHNR and FQNEAQ (reference sequence). J was trimmed by 0 bases and V by 5 bases; bases with no gene match: 6. The CDR3 loop spans 17 amino acids. The CDR3 is CASSVGTGGYSNQPQHF. The CDR3, as DNA: TGTGCCAGCAGCGTGGGGACAGGGGGTTATAGCAATCAGCCCCAGCATTTT.

This clone occurred once. The chain links TRBV27 to TRBJ1-1, with no clear D. The germline V and J ends were trimmed by 0 bases and 5 bases, with 13 bases remaining between them. The V gene's germline CDR1 is MNHEY and CDR2 SMNVEV (reference sequence). The CDR3 consists of 15 residues. Here the CDR3 reads CASSLSGDPITEAFF. The DNA of the CDR3 is TGTGCCAGCAGTTTATCGGGAGACCCTATTACTGAAGCTTTCTTT.

For this clone: One end of the junction does not line up with germline, which may come from a read error. The chain couples TRBV28 to TRBJ1-3; D gene ambiguous. The CDR3 loop spans 12 amino acids. The V gene's germline CDR1 is MDHEN and CDR2 SYDVKM. The CDR3: CASSRFEPPGDF. CDR3 bases: TGTGCCAGTAGTAGGTTCGAGCCCCCCGGGGATTTT.

The CDR3 nucleotides read TGTGCCAGCAGGAAACTTGGGGGGACCGGGGAGCTGTTTTTT. This codes for CASRKLGGTGELFF. The J gene is TRBJ2-2, the V gene TRBV13, with TRBD2 as a possible D gene (6 bases). CDR1 and CDR2 (germline): PRHDT, FYEKMQ (reference sequence). The CDR3 has 14 residues. V lost 6 bases and J 5 bases, leaving 13 bases between the germline ends.

The V gene is TRBV27, the J gene TRBJ2-1, with TRBD2 matching over 7 bases. The length of the CDR3 is 15 residues. Germline V gene sequence: CDR1 MNHEY, CDR2 SMNVEV (reference sequence). V was pared by 8 bases and J by 0 bases, with 7 bases of the junction left unmatched. The CDR3 region has the DNA TGTGCCAGCCTGACTAGCTTTAGCTCCTACAATGAGCAGTTCTTC. As protein: CASLTSFSSYNEQFF.

The chain uses TRBV2 and TRBJ2-2; no clear D. Germline V CDR1 and CDR2: SNHLY, FYNNEI. The CDR3 has 15 residues. Deletions cut 6 bases from V and 5 bases from J, with 16 bases between. CDR3 DNA sequence: TGTGCCAGCAGCGTGGACCTCCGTCCGACCGGGGAGCTGTTTTTT. Translation gives CASSVDLRPTGELFF. Based on the CDR3 plus reference TRBV2 and TRBJ2-2, the full variable domain is EPEVTQTPSHQVTQMGQEVILRCVPISNHLYFYWYRQILGQKVEFLVSFYNNEISEKSEIFDDQFSVERPDGSNFTLKIRSTKLEDSAMYFCASSVDLRPTGELFFGEGSRLTVL.

This chain connects TRBV14 to TRBJ1-3, with D uncertain. The CDR3 extends over 14 amino acids. Trimming removed 0 bases at V and 0 bases at J, with 3 bases between. Germline values: CDR1 SGHDN, CDR2 FVKESK. The DNA for the CDR3 is TGTGCCAGCAGCCAAGACAGCTCTGGAAACACCATATATTTT. Translated: CASSQDSSGNTIYF.

The V call is TRBV6-1, the J call TRBJ1-4, with D possibly TRBD1 on 5 matching bases. The V and J ends lost 10 bases and 7 bases respectively, with 13 bases between them. Germline CDR1 and CDR2: MNHNS and SASEGT. This CDR3 is built from 12 residues. CDR3 sequence reads: CATRPGGEKLFF. As DNA, the CDR3 is TGTGCCACCAGACCTGGGGGTGAAAAACTGTTTTTT.

This clone came up once. The CDR3 sequence: CASGHPQHF. CDR3 sequence (DNA): TGTGCTAGTGGCCACCCCCAGCATTTT. The J gene is TRBJ1-5, the V gene TRBV12-5; no firm D call. Trimming removed 6 bases at V and 10 bases at J, with 4 bases between. The CDR3 is made up of 9 amino acids. Germline CDR1 reads LGHNT; CDR2 reads FRNRAP.

V and J are TRBV6-5 and TRBJ1-3, with TRBD1 as a possible D gene (5 bases). The V and J ends lost 6 bases and 3 bases respectively, with 12 bases between them. Per germline, CDR1 MNHEY and CDR2 SVGAGI. The length of the CDR3 is 14 residues. The DNA of the CDR3 is TGTGCCAGCAGGCGCCAGGGTTATGGAAACACCATATATTTT. It specifies CASRRQGYGNTIYF.

The CDR3 DNA follows: TGTGCCAGCAGTTCTACCTTGGGACAGGGCAGCTATGGCTACACCTTC. Its translation is CASSSTLGQGSYGYTF. The chain carries TRBV2 and TRBJ1-2, with 9 positions matching TRBD1. This CDR3 region has 16 residues. V gave up 5 bases and J gave up 4 bases; unmatched junction bases: 11. Germline V gene sequence: CDR1 SNHLY, CDR2 FYNNEI.

This clone was seen only once. The chain employs TRBV18 and TRBJ1-5; perhaps TRBD1 as D (5 bases). The CDR3 length is 15 residues. Germline V CDR1 and CDR2: KGHSH, LQKENI. Deletions cut 1 base from V and 7 bases from J, with 14 bases between. The CDR3 bases are TGTGCCAGCTCACCACAGACGGGGCGAGGGCAGCCCCAGCATTTT. It encodes CASSPQTGRGQPQHF.

The chain combines TRBV20-1 with TRBJ1-1; D is uncertain. Germline V CDR1 and CDR2: DFQATT, SNEGSKA (reference sequence). The CDR3 runs to 11 residues. The germline V and J ends were trimmed by 0 bases and 1 base, with 0 bases remaining between them. The CDR3 is CSARENTEAFF. CDR3 sequence (DNA): TGCAGTGCTAGAGAGAACACTGAAGCTTTCTTT.

V and J are TRBV2 and TRBJ1-1; 8 bases fit TRBD1. The CDR3 runs to 15 residues. CDR1 and CDR2 from the germline V gene are SNHLY and FYNNEI. V dropped 6 bases and J dropped 2; count of bases not matched to a gene: 8. CDR3 DNA sequence: TGTGCCAGCAGCCGAGACAGGGGTAGAAACACTGAAGCTTTCTTT. Its protein is CASSRDRGRNTEAFF.

This clone showed up just a few times. The rearrangement joins TRBV2 to TRBJ1-5; maybe TRBD1 (5 bases). V lost 5 bases and J lost 6, with 23 bases in between. Germline V gene lookup returns CDR1 SNHLY and CDR2 FYNNEI. This CDR3 is 17 amino acids long. CDR3 amino acids: CASSSSVVIQGGQPQHF. CDR3 nucleotide sequence: TGTGCCAGCAGTAGTTCGGTCGTTATCCAGGGAGGTCAGCCCCAGCATTTT.